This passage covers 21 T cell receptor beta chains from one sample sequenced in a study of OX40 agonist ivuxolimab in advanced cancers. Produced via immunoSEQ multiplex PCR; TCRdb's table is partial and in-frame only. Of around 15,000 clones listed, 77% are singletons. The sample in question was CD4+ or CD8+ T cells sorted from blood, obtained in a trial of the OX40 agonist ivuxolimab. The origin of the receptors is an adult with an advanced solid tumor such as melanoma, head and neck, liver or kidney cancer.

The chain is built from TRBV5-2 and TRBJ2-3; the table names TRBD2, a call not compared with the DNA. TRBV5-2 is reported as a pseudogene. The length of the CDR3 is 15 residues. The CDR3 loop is CASSLLASLTDTQYF. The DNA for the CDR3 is TGTGCCAGCAGCTTACTGGCTAGTTTAACAGATACGCAGTATTTT.

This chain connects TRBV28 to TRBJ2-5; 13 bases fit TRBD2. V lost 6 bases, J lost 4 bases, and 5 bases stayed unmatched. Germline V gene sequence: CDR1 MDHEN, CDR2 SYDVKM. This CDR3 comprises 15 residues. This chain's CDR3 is CASRGGLAGVETQYF. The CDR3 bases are TGTGCCAGCAGGGGAGGACTAGCGGGAGTAGAGACCCAGTACTTC. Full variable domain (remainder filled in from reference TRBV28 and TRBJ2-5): DVKVTQSSRYLVKRTGEKVFLECVQDMDHENMFWYRQDPGLGLRLIYFSYDVKMKEKGDIPEGYSVSREKKERFSLILESASTNQTSMYLCASRGGLAGVETQYFGPGTRLLVL.

In nucleotides, the CDR3 is TGTGCCAGCAGCCCGGGGGGACTAGAAGAGACCCAGTACTTC. As protein: CASSPGGLEETQYF. The chain is built from TRBV9 and TRBJ2-5; 8 nucleotides agree with TRBD2. The CDR3 loop spans 14 amino acids. Germline CDR1 and CDR2: SGDLS and YYNGEE. The junction had 5 bases not matched to a gene; V was cut back by 4 bases and J by 3 bases.

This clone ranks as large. The CDR3 reads CASRPEAIGYNEQFF. Here the CDR3 DNA reads TGTGCCAGCAGACCAGAAGCAATAGGGTACAATGAGCAGTTCTTC. The rearrangement joins TRBV27 to TRBJ2-1; D call uncertain. V was pared by 6 bases and J by 4 bases, with 16 bases between. CDR3 length equals 15 residues. Germline values: CDR1 MNHEY, CDR2 SMNVEV (reference sequence).

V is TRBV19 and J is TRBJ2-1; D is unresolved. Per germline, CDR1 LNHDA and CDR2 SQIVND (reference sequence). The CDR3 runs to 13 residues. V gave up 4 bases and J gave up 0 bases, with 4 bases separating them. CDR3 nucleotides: TGTGCCAGTAGTACTAGCTCCTACAATGAGCAGTTCTTC. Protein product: CASSTSSYNEQFF.

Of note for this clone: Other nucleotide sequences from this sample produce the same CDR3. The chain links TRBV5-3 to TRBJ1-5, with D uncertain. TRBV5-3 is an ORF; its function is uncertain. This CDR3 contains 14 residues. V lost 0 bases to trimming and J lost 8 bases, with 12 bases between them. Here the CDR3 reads CARSLGQVLKPQHF. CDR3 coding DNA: TGTGCCAGAAGCTTGGGTCAGGTCCTAAAGCCCCAGCATTTT.

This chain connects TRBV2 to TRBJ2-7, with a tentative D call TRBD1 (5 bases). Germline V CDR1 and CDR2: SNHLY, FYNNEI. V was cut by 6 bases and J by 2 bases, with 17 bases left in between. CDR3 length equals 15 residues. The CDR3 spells CASRDLVRQPYEQYF. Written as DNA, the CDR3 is TGTGCCAGCAGGGATCTTGTGAGACAGCCCTACGAGCAGTACTTC.

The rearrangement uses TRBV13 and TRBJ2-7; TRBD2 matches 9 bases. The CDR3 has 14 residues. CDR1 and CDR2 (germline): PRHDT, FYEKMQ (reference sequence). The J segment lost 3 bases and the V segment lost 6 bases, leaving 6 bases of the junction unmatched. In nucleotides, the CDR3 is TGTGCCAGCAGTTGGGGTAGCGGGGGCTACGAGCAGTACTTC. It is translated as CASSWGSGGYEQYF.

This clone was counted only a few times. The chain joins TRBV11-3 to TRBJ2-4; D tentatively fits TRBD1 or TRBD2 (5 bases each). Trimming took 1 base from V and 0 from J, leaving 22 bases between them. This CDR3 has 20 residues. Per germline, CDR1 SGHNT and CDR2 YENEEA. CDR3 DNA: TGTGCCAGCAGCTTAGGTAGGGGAGAAGGCCCCCTACTAGCCAAAAACATTCAGTACTTC. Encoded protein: CASSLGRGEGPLLAKNIQYF.

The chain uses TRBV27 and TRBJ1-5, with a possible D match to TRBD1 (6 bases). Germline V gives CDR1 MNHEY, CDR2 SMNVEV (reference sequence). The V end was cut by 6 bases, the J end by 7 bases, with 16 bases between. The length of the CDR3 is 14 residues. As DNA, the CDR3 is TGTGCCAGCAGATCCCAACAGGGAGGGCAGCCCCAGCATTTT. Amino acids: CASRSQQGGQPQHF.

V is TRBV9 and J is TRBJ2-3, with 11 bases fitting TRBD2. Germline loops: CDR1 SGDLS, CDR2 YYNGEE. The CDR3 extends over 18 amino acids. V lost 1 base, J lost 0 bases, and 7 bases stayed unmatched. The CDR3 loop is CASSVTSGSGTSTDTQYF. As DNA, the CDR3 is TGTGCCAGCAGCGTAACTAGCGGGAGTGGCACGAGCACAGATACGCAGTATTTT.

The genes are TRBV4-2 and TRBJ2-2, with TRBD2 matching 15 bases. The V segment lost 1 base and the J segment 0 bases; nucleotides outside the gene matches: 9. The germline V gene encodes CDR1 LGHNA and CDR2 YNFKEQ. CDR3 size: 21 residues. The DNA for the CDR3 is TGTGCCAGCAGCCAAGTGGGACCGGGACTAGCGGGAGGCCCGAACACCGGGGAGCTGTTTTTT. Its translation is CASSQVGPGLAGGPNTGELFF.

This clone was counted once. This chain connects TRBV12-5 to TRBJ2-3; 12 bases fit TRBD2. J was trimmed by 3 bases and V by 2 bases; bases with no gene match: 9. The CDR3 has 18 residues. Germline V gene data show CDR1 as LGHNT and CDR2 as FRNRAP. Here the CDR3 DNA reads TGTGCTAGTGGTTTGCCCAGGCTAGCGGGAGGGGCGACAGATACGCAGTATTTT. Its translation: CASGLPRLAGGATDTQYF.

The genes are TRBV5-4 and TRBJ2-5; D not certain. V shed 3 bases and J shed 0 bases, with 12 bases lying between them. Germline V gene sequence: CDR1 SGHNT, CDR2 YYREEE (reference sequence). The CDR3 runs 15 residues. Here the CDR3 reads CASSSGWGYQETQYF. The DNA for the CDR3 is TGTGCCAGCAGCTCTGGGTGGGGTTACCAAGAGACCCAGTACTTC.

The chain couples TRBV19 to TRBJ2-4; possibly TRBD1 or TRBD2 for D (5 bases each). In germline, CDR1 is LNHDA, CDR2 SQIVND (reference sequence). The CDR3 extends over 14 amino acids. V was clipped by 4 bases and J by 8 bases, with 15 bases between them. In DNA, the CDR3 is TGTGCCAGTAGTAAGGGGACCGACAGTCACATTCAGTACTTC. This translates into CASSKGTDSHIQYF.

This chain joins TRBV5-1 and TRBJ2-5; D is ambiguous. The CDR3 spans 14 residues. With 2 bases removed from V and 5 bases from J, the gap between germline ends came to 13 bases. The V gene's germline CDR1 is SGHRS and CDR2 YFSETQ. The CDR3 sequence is CASSFKGTGETQYF. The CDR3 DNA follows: TGCGCCAGCAGCTTCAAGGGAACCGGTGAGACCCAGTACTTC.

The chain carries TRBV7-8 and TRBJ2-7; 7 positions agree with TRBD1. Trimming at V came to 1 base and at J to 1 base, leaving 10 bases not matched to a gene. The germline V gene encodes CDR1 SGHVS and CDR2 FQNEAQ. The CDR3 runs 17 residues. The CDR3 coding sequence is TGTGCCAGCAGCTTAGGAGTCTTAGGGACAGTGTCCTACGAGCAGTACTTC. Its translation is CASSLGVLGTVSYEQYF.

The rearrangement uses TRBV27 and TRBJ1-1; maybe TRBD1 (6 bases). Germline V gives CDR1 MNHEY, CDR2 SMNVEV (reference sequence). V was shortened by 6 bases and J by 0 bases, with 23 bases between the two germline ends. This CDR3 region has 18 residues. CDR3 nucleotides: TGTGCCAGCAGCATACTGGGGCCTCCGGGACAAATGAACACTGAAGCTTTCTTT. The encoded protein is CASSILGPPGQMNTEAFF.

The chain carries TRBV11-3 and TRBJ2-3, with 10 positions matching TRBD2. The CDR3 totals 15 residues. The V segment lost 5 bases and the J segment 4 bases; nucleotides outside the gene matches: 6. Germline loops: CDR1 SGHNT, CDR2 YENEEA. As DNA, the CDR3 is TGTGCCAGCAGCGAAACTAGCGGGAAGGCAGATACGCAGTATTTT. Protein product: CASSETSGKADTQYF.

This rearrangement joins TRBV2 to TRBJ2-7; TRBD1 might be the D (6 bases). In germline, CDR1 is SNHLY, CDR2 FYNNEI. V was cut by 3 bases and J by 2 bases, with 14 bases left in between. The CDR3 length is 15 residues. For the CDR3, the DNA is TGTGCCAGCAGTGACCCGGCCAGGGGCCCCTACGAGCAGTACTTC. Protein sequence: CASSDPARGPYEQYF.

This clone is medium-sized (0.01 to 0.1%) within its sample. The CDR3 coding sequence is TGCGCCAGCAGGTGGGACAGGGACTACGAGCAGTACTTC. It encodes CASRWDRDYEQYF. The rearrangement links TRBV5-1 to TRBJ2-7; 9 bases match TRBD1. This CDR3 region has 13 residues. Germline loops: CDR1 SGHRS, CDR2 YFSETQ. The J segment lost 3 bases and the V segment lost 5 bases, leaving 3 bases of the junction unmatched.